A selection of T cell receptor beta chains follows, all from one sample in a study of vaccination and CD4 T cells after COVID-19. TCRdb re-called the PCR reads through MiXCR, storing one row per CDR3 protein. Here the sample spans about 21,000 distinct CDR3 sequences, under 60% being singletons. Sequencing was performed on CD4+ T cells from blood, taken before SARS-CoV-2 vaccination. The receptors stem from a human donor who had recovered from COVID-19. Each CDR3 is given with its conserved first and last residue. The D gene is left open where the match is weak. Clone sizes are given selectively: once, few, many, or a class where the clone is expanded.

TRBV10-2	TRBD2	.	TRBJ2-1	TGCGCCAGCAGGGCGGGACTAGCGGTACCTGAGCAGTTCTTC	CASRAGLAVPEQFF
TRBV14	TRBD2	.	TRBJ2-3	TGTGCCAGCAGCGCGACTAGCGGGCGCCTTGATACGCAGTATTTT	CASSATSGRLDTQYF
TRBV7-9	.	.	TRBJ1-4	TGTGCCAGCAGAGACAGGTTTAATGAAAAACTGTTTTTT	CASRDRFNEKLFF
TRBV24-1	.	.	TRBJ2-1	TGTGCCACCAGTGATCCCGGACCAAGCTCCTACAATGAGCAGTTCTTC	CATSDPGPSSYNEQFF
TRBV19	TRBD2	.	TRBJ2-3	TGTGCCAGTACCCTGACCGGGACTAGGACAGATACGCAGTATTTT	CASTLTGTRTDTQYF
TRBV7-2	TRBD1	.	TRBJ2-3	TGTGCCAGCAGCCACAACAGGGGTCCCCACACAGATACGCAGTATTTT	CASSHNRGPHTDTQYF
TRBV10-3	.	.	TRBJ2-4	TGTGCCATCAGTGAGTTCCGGGTTGAAAACATTCAGTACTTC	CAISEFRVENIQYF
TRBV5-4	.	.	TRBJ2-7	TGTGCCAGCAGCTTCCCGGGGACCTCCTACGAGCAGTACTTC	CASSFPGTSYEQYF
TRBV5-1	.	.	TRBJ2-3	TGCGCCAGCAGCTTGGCCTTAACACAAATACTAGGAGGAGATACGCAGTATTTT	CASSLALTQILGGDTQYF
TRBV4-1	.	.	TRBJ1-6	TGCGCCAGCAGCCTTAGCAACTATAATTCACCCCTCCACTTT	CASSLSNYNSPLHF
TRBV3-1	.	.	TRBJ2-4	TGTGCCAGCAGCCAAGAAGGGGGCAAAAACATTCAGTACTTC	CASSQEGGKNIQYF
TRBV20-1	.	few	TRBJ2-3	TGCAGTGCTCTACCTAGCACAGATACGCAGTATTTT	CSALPSTDTQYF
TRBV12-3/TRBV12-4	TRBD1	once	TRBJ1-5	TGTGCCAGCAGTTGGGGGACAGGATTTTATCAGCCCCAGCATTTT	CASSWGTGFYQPQHF